This T cell receptor beta chain was captured in a study of T cell responses to AZD1222 COVID-19 vaccine. Method: immunoSEQ multiplex PCR; TCRdb's copy keeps in-frame clones and lacks some. The sample yields 65,000 to 100,000 clones, around 81% seen once. General study findings and limits: It should be noted that donors were predominantly white British and more often female, and clonal diversity was possibly underestimated. Epitopes outside B.1.351 and B.1.1.7 mutated regions reportedly drew nearly half of spike TCRs. Spike-specific TCR breadth and depth were elevated following two AZD1222 doses.

This CDR3 region has 15 residues. The V gene lost 0 bases and the J gene lost 5 bases, with 13 bases spanning the gap. Germline V CDR1 and CDR2: SEHNR, FQNEAQ (reference sequence). A note on this clone: The antigen remains undetermined.

The sequencing here drew on peripheral blood, taken on day 0 of AZD1222 vaccination. The TCR sequence derives from an adult in good health. The V gene is TRBV7-9, the J gene TRBJ2-5, with D possibly being TRBD2 (6 bases). The CDR3 DNA reads TGTGCCAGCAGCTTAGCGGAGGGAAGGGATGAGACCCAGTACTTC. It specifies CASSLAEGRDETQYF.